This T cell receptor beta chain derives from a study of regulatory T cells in long-lasting Graves disease. In its sample, this clonotype was seen many times. Its antigen is still unknown. Time point meaning: newly diagnosed GD, antithyroid drugs for less than 3 months. RNA extracted from PBMCs served as the sequencing template. Researchers made TCR beta libraries by using iRepertoire HTBI primers and running Arm-PCR on CDR3 regions. TCRdb re-called the multiplex PCR reads through MiXCR, storing one row per CDR3 protein. The profile covers about 240,000 distinct CDR3 sequences, with around 20% appearing a single time and approximately 15% taken by the ten largest. With 6 bases removed from V and 4 bases from J, the gap between germline ends came to 12 bases. The CDR3 extends over 13 amino acids. General study findings and limits: The researchers studied only peripheral blood, not thyroid tissue.

This receptor was obtained from a female donor with Graves disease. The sequencing here drew on peripheral blood mononuclear cells (PBMCs), taken at new diagnosis, from a patient treated with antithyroid drugs. V and J are TRBV12-3 or TRBV12-4 and TRBJ1-2; tentative D call: TRBD1 (5 bases). The CDR3 here is CASSGRRGYGYTF. The CDR3 DNA reads TGTGCCAGCAGCGGCAGAAGGGGCTATGGCTACACCTTC.